This TCR beta chain was sequenced during a study of T cell responses to AZD1222 COVID-19 vaccine. Study findings and constraints: Regions 160-218 and 743-854 held dominance among vaccine-associated CD4 TCRs, which spanned spike. Only five to seven AZD1222 recipients were seropositive at baseline. White British people made up most donors, females outnumbered males, and clonal diversity was possibly underestimated.

A remark on this clone: No antigen is known for it.

V shed 6 bases, J shed 12 bases, and the junction held 3 bases outside the gene matches. Germline V gene lookup returns CDR1 SEHNR and CDR2 FQNEAQ (reference sequence). This CDR3 comprises 11 residues. Profiling relied on immunoSEQ multiplex PCR, and the TCRdb table lists in-frame clones only, not all of them. The sample has about 110,000 clones; about 92% are singletons. The clonotype originates from an adult who received the AZD1222 COVID-19 vaccine. The chain uses TRBV7-9 and TRBJ1-3; 9 bases are a match to TRBD1. The specimen comprised peripheral blood, sampled 28 days after the second AZD1222 dose. CDR3 bases: TGTGCCAGCAGAAGGGACAGGGTCATATATTTT. Translating it yields CASRRDRVIYF. Full variable domain (rest looked up from reference TRBV7-9 and TRBJ1-3): DTGVSQNPRHKITKRGQNVTFRCDPISEHNRLYWYRQTLGQGPEFLTYFQNEAQLEKSRLLSDRFSAERPKGSFSTLEIQRTEQGDSAMYLCASRRDRVIYFGEGSWLTVV.